One and the same sample provided the 2 T cell receptor beta chains below, sequenced in a study of early T cells in non-severe SARS-CoV-2 infection. Each CDR3 protein gets one entry after TCRdb re-called the 5' RACE reads with MiXCR. The sample consists of 70,000 to 90,000 distinct CDR3 sequences, about 11% of them appearing once. The material sequenced was whole blood. These receptors all come from an adult who was a healthcare worker with PCR-confirmed SARS-CoV-2 infection or an uninfected control (not recorded which).

There are many counts of this clonotype. This rearrangement joins TRBV4-2 to TRBJ2-5, with 8 bases fitting TRBD2. The V segment lost 0 bases and the J segment 5 bases; nucleotides outside the gene matches: 8. Germline V CDR1 and CDR2: LGHNA, YNFKEQ. This CDR3 region has 16 residues. CDR3 region: CASSQDGQRGYETQYF. DNA for the CDR3: TGTGCCAGCAGCCAAGACGGGCAGCGGGGGTATGAGACCCAGTACTTC.

This clonotype was found a few times. This rearrangement joins TRBV20-1 to TRBJ2-5; perhaps TRBD2 as D (6 bases). This CDR3 region has 13 residues. V was shortened by 0 bases and J by 4 bases, with 9 bases between the two germline ends. Germline assignment: CDR1 DFQATT and CDR2 SNEGSKA (reference sequence). CDR3 loop: CSARDLGGETQYF. The CDR3 DNA is TGCAGTGCTAGAGATCTGGGGGGAGAGACCCAGTACTTC.